Listed below are T cell receptor beta chains from one sample, sequenced in a study of shared clonotypes between healthy human individuals. Here immunoSEQ multiplex PCR was the method, and the copy in TCRdb shows in-frame clones only, minus some. The profile shows roughly 1,100,000 clones, roughly 80% of them singletons. Input material: memory CD4+ T cells sorted from blood. These receptors originate from a man aged 18 to 29 in good health. CDR3s include the opening cysteine and the closing phenylalanine or tryptophan.

v_gene | CDR3aa
TRBV11-3 | CASSLGSIGTDTQYF
TRBV5-6 | CASRLTGNTGELFF
TRBV28 | CASRGNEKLFF
TRBV7-2 | CASSSPGLIQETQYF
TRBV9 | CASSSLAGGGTGELFF
TRBV30 | CAWTLTVLRTEAFF
TRBV9 | CASSVGSASLNEQFF
TRBV6-5 | CASSRPGQDNSPLHF
TRBV2 | CASNRDVYGYTF
TRBV5-1 | CASSLGTAGYQPQHF
TRBV27 | CASSSSPRGEQYF
TRBV18 | CASSPQLFSTNEKLFF
TRBV9 | CASSFTVGEQFF
TRBV29-1 | CSAGTSGSPEQYF
TRBV5-1 | CASSLVLGETQYF
TRBV2 | CASSARGNTIYF
TRBV2 | CASSGQQQETQYF
TRBV6-1 | CASMRRAGGETQYF
TRBV5-6 | CASSLIGDKYGYTF
TRBV10-2 | CASSEFRGSNQPQHF
TRBV18 | CASSGDRSYNEQFF
TRBV5-1 | CASSPVPPLTEAFF
TRBV9 | CASSVAEGGQNTEAFF
TRBV5-4 | CASRGNGANVLTF
TRBV6-6 | CASSYVGDSPLHF
TRBV30 | CACRGRIYEQYF
TRBV28 | CASSLRPPGQGARREQFF
TRBV19 | CASDRDRSYEQYF
TRBV6-1 | CASRTGPSGNTIYF
TRBV19 | CASSNGGFGNTIYF
TRBV4-1 | CASSQGAFSGTYRGELFF
TRBV6-5 | CASRPRTSLTDTQYF
TRBV29-1 | CSVVLNRGDTQYF
TRBV6-1 | CASVTPDRRLYGYTF
TRBV29-1 | CSVYNHTGISYEQYF
TRBV5-5 | CASSLTSGKYNEQFF
TRBV7-9 | CASSSDRPEEKLFF
TRBV5-1 | CASSLGGGLSYEQYF
TRBV6-1 | CASSETGPWGYTF
TRBV7-9 | CASSLGGGYGYTF
TRBV2 | CASRPTGSSGNTIYF
TRBV27 | CASSLAWGSDEQFF
TRBV28 | CASSFGKSYPSSGNTIYF
TRBV5-1 | CASSLGSGSDLYNSPLHF
TRBV5-4 | CASSEGGRGRGANVLTF
TRBV15 | CATSRGEGAGGYTF
TRBV10-3 | CAISPTSGGNTGELFF
TRBV11-2 | CASSLPLAEETQYF
TRBV2 | CASTARTGGNEKLFF
TRBV7-9 | CASSLNRDKETQYF
TRBV7-2 | CASSRLVNTGELFF
TRBV5-1 | CASSGAGDYEQYF
TRBV2 | CASTDAGRSEAFF
TRBV5-8 | CASSAWDRWEMNTEAFF
TRBV7-9 | CASSLNSRAQETQYF